The rows below give T cell receptor beta chains drawn from one sample of a study of T-cell memory formation after mild COVID-19. TCRdb reprocessed the 5' RACE reads with MiXCR, giving one entry per CDR3 protein. This table holds roughly 350,000 distinct CDR3 sequences, around 15% found once. Material for sequencing was PBMCs or a T cell subset sorted from them (not recorded which). The receptor source for this set is a man aged 18 to 29 who had mild COVID-19 (a few samples of this study predate the infection). Cell type and time point are not known. Each CDR3 is given with its conserved first and last residue. Each record gives: CDR3 protein, D gene, J gene, V gene. A D gene is named only where the DNA matches it firmly.

CDR3: CASSPTDQETQYF
D: NA
J: TRBJ2-5
V: TRBV7-9

CDR3: CASSFGTGYNEQFF
D: TRBD1
J: TRBJ2-1
V: TRBV11-2

CDR3: CASSVTGQGATEAFF
D: TRBD1
J: TRBJ1-1
V: TRBV9

CDR3: CASSDWGNEQFF
D: NA
J: TRBJ2-1
V: TRBV25-1

CDR3: CATLQGLADGDEQFF
D: TRBD2
J: TRBJ2-1
V: TRBV15

CDR3: CASSQGGRGIKNEAFF
D: NA
J: TRBJ1-1
V: TRBV4-3

CDR3: CASSAGQYEQYF
D: NA
J: TRBJ2-7
V: TRBV6-1

CDR3: CASSSPGGFTDTQYF
D: NA
J: TRBJ2-3
V: TRBV5-1

CDR3: CASSPDYNSPLHF
D: NA
J: TRBJ1-6
V: TRBV27

CDR3: CASRALGGTQYF
D: NA
J: TRBJ2-3
V: TRBV11-2

CDR3: CASTRGGIGKQPQHF
D: NA
J: TRBJ1-5
V: TRBV12-3/TRBV12-4

CDR3: CSATGTGDGYTF
D: TRBD1
J: TRBJ1-2
V: TRBV20-1

CDR3: CAIRGDYPPPETQYF
D: TRBD2
J: TRBJ2-5
V: TRBV10-3

CDR3: CASSPPRRNQPQHF
D: NA
J: TRBJ1-5
V: TRBV7-3

CDR3: CASSRGGRQETQYF
D: TRBD2
J: TRBJ2-5
V: TRBV6-5

CDR3: CASSLDSEAFF
D: NA
J: TRBJ1-1
V: TRBV5-1

CDR3: CASSQGEGNQPQHF
D: NA
J: TRBJ1-5
V: TRBV4-1

CDR3: CASGVRRDGETQYF
D: NA
J: TRBJ2-5
V: TRBV2

CDR3: CASSAGQNYEQYF
D: NA
J: TRBJ2-7
V: TRBV5-6

CDR3: CASSDTTGTHEKLFF
D: NA
J: TRBJ1-4
V: TRBV12-3/TRBV12-4

CDR3: CASSFRDSYTGELFF
D: NA
J: TRBJ2-2
V: TRBV7-2

CDR3: CASSLGHGGEAFF
D: NA
J: TRBJ1-1
V: TRBV7-9

CDR3: CSVEDLDRGSGNTEAFF
D: TRBD1
J: TRBJ1-1
V: TRBV29-1

CDR3: CASSFEGFYYNSPLHF
D: NA
J: TRBJ1-6
V: TRBV5-1

CDR3: CSVGLRRESGYTF
D: NA
J: TRBJ1-2
V: TRBV29-1

CDR3: CASMVRGYTEAFF
D: NA
J: TRBJ1-1
V: TRBV5-6

CDR3: CASSPPSGTAFNQPQHF
D: TRBD1
J: TRBJ1-5
V: TRBV18

CDR3: CASSALRRNEQYF
D: NA
J: TRBJ2-7
V: TRBV2

CDR3: CASSRRKTGELFF
D: NA
J: TRBJ2-2
V: TRBV23-1

CDR3: CASSLGWVSDEQFF
D: NA
J: TRBJ2-1
V: TRBV7-9

CDR3: CASRPGQRETQYF
D: TRBD1
J: TRBJ2-5
V: TRBV12-3/TRBV12-4

CDR3: CASRGPSSYEQYF
D: NA
J: TRBJ2-7
V: TRBV5-1

CDR3: CASIQRAAGNTGELFF
D: NA
J: TRBJ2-2
V: TRBV7-9

CDR3: CASSGGTGRNTIYF
D: TRBD1
J: TRBJ1-3
V: TRBV9

CDR3: CASSPDRGGTQYF
D: TRBD1
J: TRBJ2-3
V: TRBV6-5

CDR3: CASSLSGGPSYNEQFF
D: NA
J: TRBJ2-1
V: TRBV7-7

CDR3: CASSSAGLVGELFF
D: NA
J: TRBJ2-2
V: TRBV6-5

CDR3: CASSLAAGSNYGYTF
D: NA
J: TRBJ1-2
V: TRBV5-1

CDR3: CASSPSPQFGDTQYF
D: NA
J: TRBJ2-3
V: TRBV9

CDR3: CASSLTGYNQPQHF
D: NA
J: TRBJ1-5
V: TRBV5-6

CDR3: CASRLAELSYEQYF
D: NA
J: TRBJ2-7
V: TRBV6-2/TRBV6-3

CDR3: CASSLGQGNLGELFF
D: TRBD1
J: TRBJ2-2
V: TRBV5-1

CDR3: CAWSVQMNQPQHF
D: NA
J: TRBJ1-5
V: TRBV30

CDR3: CASSKAQDTQYF
D: NA
J: TRBJ2-3
V: TRBV21-1

CDR3: CASSQGQAANEKLFF
D: NA
J: TRBJ1-4
V: TRBV4-1

CDR3: CASSPSATDTQYF
D: NA
J: TRBJ2-3
V: TRBV27

CDR3: CASSLEFSGVNNSPLHF
D: NA
J: TRBJ1-6
V: TRBV5-4